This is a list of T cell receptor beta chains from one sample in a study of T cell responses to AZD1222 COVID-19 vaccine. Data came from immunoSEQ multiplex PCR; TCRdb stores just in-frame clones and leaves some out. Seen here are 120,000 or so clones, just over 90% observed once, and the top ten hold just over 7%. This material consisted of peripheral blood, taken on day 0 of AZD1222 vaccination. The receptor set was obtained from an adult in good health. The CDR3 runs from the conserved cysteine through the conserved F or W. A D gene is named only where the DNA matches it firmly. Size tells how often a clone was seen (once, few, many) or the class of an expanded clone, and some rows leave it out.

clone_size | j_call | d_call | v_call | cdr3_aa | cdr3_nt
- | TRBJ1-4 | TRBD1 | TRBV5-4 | CASSLTGGGFEKLFF | TGTGCCAGCAGCCTTACAGGGGGCGGTTTTGAAAAACTGTTTTTT
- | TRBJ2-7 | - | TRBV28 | CASSTNYEQYF | TGTGCCAGCAGCACTAACTACGAGCAGTACTTC
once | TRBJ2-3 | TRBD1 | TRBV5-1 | CASSAETGGDTQYF | TGCGCCAGCAGCGCCGAGACAGGGGGAGATACGCAGTATTTT
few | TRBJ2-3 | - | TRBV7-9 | CAARGSTSTDTQYF | TGTGCCGCTCGGGGATCTACTAGCACAGATACGCAGTATTTT
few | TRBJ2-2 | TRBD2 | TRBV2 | CASSLAGNTGELFF | TGTGCCAGCTCTCTAGCGGGAAACACCGGGGAGCTGTTTTTT
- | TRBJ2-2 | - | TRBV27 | CASSPLYGELFF | TGTGCCAGCAGTCCCCTTTACGGGGAGCTGTTTTTT
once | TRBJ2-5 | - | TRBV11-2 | CASSPQIQETQYF | TGTGCCAGCAGCCCCCAAATCCAAGAGACCCAGTACTTC
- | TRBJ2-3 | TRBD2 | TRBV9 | CASSAASGRGTDTQYF | TGTGCCAGCAGCGCCGCTAGCGGGAGAGGGACAGATACGCAGTATTTT
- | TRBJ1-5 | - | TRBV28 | CASSFSDQPQHF | TGTGCCAGCAGTTTTAGCGATCAGCCCCAGCATTTT
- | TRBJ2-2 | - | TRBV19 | CASSFGTFHTGELFF | TGTGCCAGTAGCTTCGGGACCTTCCACACCGGGGAGCTGTTTTTT
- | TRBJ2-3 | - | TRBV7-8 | CASSLGGAGTDTQYF | TGTGCCAGCAGCTTAGGGGGAGCTGGAACAGATACGCAGTATTTT
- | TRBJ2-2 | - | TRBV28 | CASSFSSTGSTGELFF | TGTGCCAGCAGTTTTTCTTCGACGGGAAGCACCGGGGAGCTGTTTTTT
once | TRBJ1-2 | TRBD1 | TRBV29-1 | CSVWGQGIYGYTF | TGCAGCGTTTGGGGACAGGGGATCTATGGCTACACCTTC
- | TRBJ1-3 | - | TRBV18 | CASSPSVVSGNTIYF | TGTGCCAGCTCACCCTCAGTAGTCTCTGGAAACACCATATATTTT
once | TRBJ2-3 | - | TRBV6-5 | CASRETPAGTDTQYF | TGTGCCAGCAGAGAGACTCCCGCGGGCACAGATACGCAGTATTTT
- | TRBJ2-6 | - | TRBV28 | CASMTGANVLTF | TGTGCCAGCATGACCGGGGCCAACGTCCTGACTTTC
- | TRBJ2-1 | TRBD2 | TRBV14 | CASSQDPPGLGGREQFF | TGTGCCAGCAGCCAAGATCCCCCGGGACTAGGGGGACGTGAGCAGTTCTTC
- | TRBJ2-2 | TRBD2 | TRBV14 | CASSKTSGGNTGELFF | TGTGCCAGCAGCAAGACTAGCGGGGGGAACACCGGGGAGCTGTTTTTT
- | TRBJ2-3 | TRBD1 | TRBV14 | CASSLRLQGHTDTQYF | TGTGCCAGCAGCCTAAGGCTACAGGGGCACACAGATACGCAGTATTTT
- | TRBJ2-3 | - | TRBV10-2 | CASRTRADTQYF | TGCGCCAGCAGAACTAGAGCAGATACGCAGTATTTT
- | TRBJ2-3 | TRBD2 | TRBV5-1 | CASSDPSGALDTQYF | TGCGCCAGCAGCGACCCTAGCGGGGCCCTGGATACGCAGTATTTT
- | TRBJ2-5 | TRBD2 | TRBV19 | CASSSLAGGLPETQYF | TGTGCCAGTAGTAGCCTAGCGGGAGGGCTCCCGGAGACCCAGTACTTC
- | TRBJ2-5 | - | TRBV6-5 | CASSYSGRTEETQYF | TGTGCCAGCAGTTACTCTGGCCGGACGGAAGAGACCCAGTACTTC
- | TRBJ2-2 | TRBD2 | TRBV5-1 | CASSFGAGDTGELFF | TGCGCCAGCAGCTTCGGAGCGGGAGATACCGGGGAGCTGTTTTTT
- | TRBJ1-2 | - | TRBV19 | CASSTSGGNYGYTF | TGTGCCAGTAGTACCTCGGGGGGAAACTATGGCTACACCTTC
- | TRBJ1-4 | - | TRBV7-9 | CASSRGPNEKLFF | TGTGCCAGCAGCCGGGGACCTAATGAAAAACTGTTTTTT
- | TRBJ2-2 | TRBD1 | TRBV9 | CASSAGTGVVGELFF | TGTGCCAGCAGCGCCGGGACAGGGGTGGTCGGGGAGCTGTTTTTT
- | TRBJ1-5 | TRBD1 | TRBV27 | CASKTGVRNQPQHF | TGTGCCAGCAAAACAGGGGTACGGAATCAGCCCCAGCATTTT
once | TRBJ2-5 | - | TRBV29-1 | CSAAGGLGETQYF | TGCAGCGCTGCGGGTGGGTTGGGAGAGACCCAGTACTTC
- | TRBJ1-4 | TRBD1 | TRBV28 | CASSSLFMGQPNEKLFF | TGTGCCAGCAGTTCCCTCTTTATGGGACAGCCTAATGAAAAACTGTTTTTT
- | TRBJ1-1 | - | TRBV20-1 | CSATPRDGAFF | TGCAGTGCTACCCCTCGGGACGGGGCTTTCTTT
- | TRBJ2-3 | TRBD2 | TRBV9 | CASSVALGLGSTDTQYF | TGTGCCAGCAGCGTAGCCTTGGGACTAGGATCCACAGATACGCAGTATTTT
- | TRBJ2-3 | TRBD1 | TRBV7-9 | CASSLGTGSTDTQYF | TGTGCCAGCAGCTTGGGGACAGGGAGCACAGATACGCAGTATTTT
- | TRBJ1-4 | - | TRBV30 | CAWSALASQGEKLFF | TGTGCCTGGAGTGCCTTGGCGTCACAAGGGGAAAAACTGTTTTTT
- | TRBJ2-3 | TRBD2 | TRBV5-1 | CASSLAGGSTTDTQYF | TGCGCCAGCAGCTTGGCGGGCGGGAGTACGACAGATACGCAGTATTTT
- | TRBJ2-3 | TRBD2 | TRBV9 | CASSPRGEDTQYF | TGTGCCAGCAGCCCCCGGGGGGAAGATACGCAGTATTTT
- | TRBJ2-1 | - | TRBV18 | CASYGLNYNEQFF | TGTGCCAGCTACGGGTTAAATTACAATGAGCAGTTCTTC
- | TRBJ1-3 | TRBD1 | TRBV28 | CASSLTGGGNTIYF | TGTGCCAGCAGTCTTACAGGGGGCGGAAACACCATATATTTT
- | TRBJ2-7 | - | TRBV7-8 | CASSSPGPGEQYF | TGTGCCAGCAGCTCCCCGGGACCTGGCGAGCAGTACTTC
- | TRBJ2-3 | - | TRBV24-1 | CATSDRDDRDTQYF | TGTGCCACCAGTGACAGGGACGATAGGGATACGCAGTATTTT
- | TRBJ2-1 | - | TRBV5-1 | CASSLEMGGGEFF | TGCGCCAGCAGCTTGGAGATGGGGGGAGGAGAGTTCTTC
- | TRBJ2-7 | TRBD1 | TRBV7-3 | CASSPGTVNSYEQYF | TGTGCCAGCAGCCCGGGGACAGTTAACTCCTACGAGCAGTACTTC
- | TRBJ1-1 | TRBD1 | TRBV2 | CASSLQGLQNTEAFF | TGTGCCAGCAGCTTACAGGGGCTACAGAACACTGAAGCTTTCTTT
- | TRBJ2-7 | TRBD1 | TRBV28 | CASSLDRGRDEQYF | TGTGCCAGCAGTCTCGACAGGGGGCGAGACGAGCAGTACTTC
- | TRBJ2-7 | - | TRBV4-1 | CASSQGPGTYEQYF | TGCGCCAGCAGCCAGGGACCCGGGACCTACGAGCAGTACTTC
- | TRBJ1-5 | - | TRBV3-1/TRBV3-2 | CASSQDRLSNQPQHF | TGTGCCAGCAGCCAAGACAGGCTGTCCAATCAGCCCCAGCATTTT
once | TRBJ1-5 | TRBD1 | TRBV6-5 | CASRTGTGSNQPQHF | TGTGCCAGCAGGACCGGGACAGGGAGCAATCAGCCCCAGCATTTT
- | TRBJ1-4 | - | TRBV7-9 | CASSSTGTRGEKLFF | TGTGCCAGCAGCTCTACAGGGACTCGTGGTGAAAAACTGTTTTTT
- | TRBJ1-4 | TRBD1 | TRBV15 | CATRTDRAREKLFF | TGTGCCACCAGGACCGACAGGGCTCGTGAAAAACTGTTTTTT
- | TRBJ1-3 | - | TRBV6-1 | CASSEALGFGNTIYF | TGTGCCAGCAGTGAAGCGCTAGGGTTTGGAAACACCATATATTTT
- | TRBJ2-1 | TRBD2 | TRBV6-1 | CASSELAGGLNEQFF | TGTGCCAGCAGTGAACTAGCGGGAGGTCTAAATGAGCAGTTCTTC
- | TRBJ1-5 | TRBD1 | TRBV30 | CAWRAGTGGNQPQHF | TGTGCCTGGAGAGCAGGGACAGGTGGAAATCAGCCCCAGCATTTT
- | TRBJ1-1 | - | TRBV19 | CASSPLIGRTFTEAFF | TGTGCCAGTAGTCCGCTCATCGGGAGAACCTTCACTGAAGCTTTCTTT